The 24 T cell receptor beta chains given below trace back to one sample, sequenced in a study of PD-1 blockade in classical Hodgkin lymphoma. The time point was: newly diagnosed, previously untreated cHL patient sample. Libraries were prepared by immunoSEQ multiplex PCR; TCRdb keeps only in-frame clonotypes and omits some of them. The sample yields tens of thousands of clones, roughly nine tenths seen once. Sequencing was performed on peripheral blood mononuclear cells (PBMCs). These receptors were obtained from a human donor with classical Hodgkin lymphoma.

This clone occurred once. For the CDR3, the DNA is TGTGCCAGCAGCTTAAAGTTCCAGGCGGGAGGGCATAGCACAGATACGCAGTATTTT. The encoded protein is CASSLKFQAGGHSTDTQYF. V and J are TRBV11-3 and TRBJ2-3; 9 bases line up with TRBD2. Germline V CDR1 and CDR2: SGHNT, YENEEA. Trimming removed 2 bases from V and 0 bases from J; junction bases left unmatched: 12. This CDR3 has 19 amino acids.

The rearrangement joins TRBV29-1 to TRBJ2-1; the match to TRBD1 covers 7 bases. Germline V gives CDR1 SQVTM, CDR2 ANQGSEA. The CDR3 runs to 14 residues. Losses at the gene ends were 8 bases for V and 0 bases for J; bases not matched to a gene: 7. The CDR3 DNA reads as TGCAGCAATAGGGGGCCACCCTCCTACAATGAGCAGTTCTTC. Its protein is CSNRGPPSYNEQFF.

V gene TRBV27 combines with J gene TRBJ2-2, with unresolved D. Germline assignment: CDR1 MNHEY and CDR2 SMNVEV (reference sequence). V shed 2 bases and J shed 7 bases, with 5 bases lying between them. CDR3 length equals 12 residues. CDR3 region: CASSLILGELFF. For the CDR3, the DNA is TGTGCCAGCAGTTTAATTCTCGGGGAGCTGTTTTTT.

The V call is TRBV7-2, the J call TRBJ2-7; 12 bases fit TRBD1. The CDR3 spans 17 residues. Looked up from germline, CDR1 is SGHTA and CDR2 is FQGNSA. J gave up 5 bases and V 5 bases, and 13 bases lay outside the gene matches. As DNA, the CDR3 is TGTGCCAGCAGCCCAGGGACAGGGGGCTATGTTGCCCACGAGCAGTACTTC. It encodes CASSPGTGGYVAHEQYF.

This clone was picked up a small number of times. V gene TRBV4-3 combines with J gene TRBJ2-3; 8 nucleotides align to TRBD1. CDR1 LGHNA and CDR2 YSLEER come from the germline V gene. V dropped 4 bases and J dropped 4; count of bases not matched to a gene: 7. The CDR3 spans 15 residues. CDR3 sequence reads: CASSPGGGIADTQYF. In DNA, the CDR3 is TGCGCCAGCAGCCCAGGGGGCGGGATCGCAGATACGCAGTATTTT.

There are a few counts of this clone. The J gene is TRBJ2-2, the V gene TRBV5-1; the match to TRBD2 covers 16 bases. The V segment lost 2 bases and the J segment 6 bases; nucleotides outside the gene matches: 10. The germline V gene has CDR1 SGHRS and CDR2 YFSETQ. CDR3 length: 19 amino acids. DNA of the CDR3: TGCGCCAGCAGCTTCGGGACTAGCGGGAGGGCCTTTATCGCCGGGGAGCTGTTTTTT. It yields the protein CASSFGTSGRAFIAGELFF.

J is TRBJ1-5 and V is TRBV5-1, with D hard to call. Germline CDR1 reads SGHRS; CDR2 reads YFSETQ. CDR3 length equals 13 residues. The V end lost 5 bases, the J end lost 3 bases, and 9 bases lay between the germline ends. CDR3 protein: CASSSDPNQPQHF. The CDR3 nucleotides are TGCGCCAGCAGTTCCGACCCCAATCAGCCCCAGCATTTT.

The chain joins TRBV19 to TRBJ2-5, with 8 bases lining up with TRBD2. The CDR3 sequence is 15 residues long. Germline-derived CDR1 and CDR2 are LNHDA and SQIVND (reference sequence). Trimming took 3 bases from V and 4 from J; bases not matched to a gene: 7. The CDR3 region has the DNA TGTGCCAGTAGTATGGGGGCGGGAGGTGGAGAGACCCAGTACTTC. Translated: CASSMGAGGGETQYF.

V gene TRBV18 combines with J gene TRBJ1-4; 7 nucleotides line up with TRBD1. Germline V gives CDR1 KGHSH, CDR2 LQKENI. There are 15 residues in the CDR3. V was pared by 3 bases and J by 2 bases, with 3 bases of the junction left unmatched. The CDR3 coding sequence is TGTGCCAGCTCACCCGAACAGGGGACTAATGAAAAACTGTTTTTT. Translating it yields CASSPEQGTNEKLFF.

This clone was recorded once. J is TRBJ1-4 and V is TRBV6-1, with 9 bases identical to TRBD1. CDR1 is MNHNS and CDR2 is SASEGT in the germline V gene. The CDR3 consists of 14 residues. V was clipped by 7 bases and J by 7 bases; unmatched bases: 7. CDR3: CASNLDRGAEKLFF. CDR3 in DNA: TGTGCCAGCAATTTGGACAGGGGAGCTGAAAAACTGTTTTTT.

This clone was counted once. The rearrangement links TRBV19 to TRBJ2-7; perhaps TRBD2 as D (6 bases). CDR3 size: 17 residues. Trimming shortened V by 3 bases and J by 0 bases, and 18 bases separated the two germline ends. CDR1 and CDR2 from the germline V gene are LNHDA and SQIVND (reference sequence). The CDR3 sequence: CASSIYFGGMTSYEQYF. DNA for the CDR3: TGTGCCAGTAGTATTTACTTCGGCGGGATGACCTCCTACGAGCAGTACTTC.

V and J are TRBV2 and TRBJ2-7; D is unresolved. The CDR3 runs 12 residues. The germline V gene encodes CDR1 SNHLY and CDR2 FYNNEI. V gave up 7 bases and J gave up 6 bases, with 13 bases separating them. CDR3 loop: CASTGNTGEQYF. CDR3 coding DNA: TGTGCCAGCACTGGAAACACGGGCGAGCAGTACTTC.

This chain connects TRBV20-1 to TRBJ2-1; D ambiguous. The germline V gene has CDR1 DFQATT and CDR2 SNEGSKA (reference sequence). Trimming took off 2 bases at V and 8 bases at J, with 7 bases between the two ends. This CDR3 spans 11 amino acids. CDR3 sequence (DNA): TGCAGTGCTAGAAGGATAGATGAGCAGTTCTTC. Translated: CSARRIDEQFF.

The genes are TRBV28 and TRBJ2-7, with D perhaps matching TRBD2 (6 bases). CDR1 MDHEN and CDR2 SYDVKM come from the germline V gene. V was cut by 9 bases and J by 5 bases, with 17 bases left in between. The CDR3 contains 13 residues. Here the CDR3 reads CASSPLAPHEQYF. The CDR3 bases are TGTGCCAGTTCTCCCCTAGCGCCCCACGAGCAGTACTTC.

The chain recombines TRBV7-2 with TRBJ2-3, with D tentatively TRBD2 (6 bases). CDR3 length: 15 amino acids. Germline V gene sequence: CDR1 SGHTA, CDR2 FQGNSA. Trimming left V 5 bases short and J 6 bases short, with 18 bases between. The CDR3 protein is CASSAISGRRDTQYF. Written as DNA, the CDR3 is TGTGCCAGCAGCGCCATTAGCGGCCGTCGGGATACGCAGTATTTT. The whole variable domain, filled in from reference TRBV7-2 and TRBJ2-3, reads GAGVSQSPSNKVTEKGKDVELRCDPISGHTALYWYRQSLGQGLEFLIYFQGNSAPDKSGLPSDRFSAERTGGSVSTLTIQRTQQEDSAVYLCASSAISGRRDTQYFGPGTRLTVL.

The chain recombines TRBV5-1 with TRBJ2-5; D ambiguous. The CDR3 has 14 residues. The ends were cut back, 1 base at V and 1 base at J, with 8 bases in the middle. Looked up from germline, CDR1 is SGHRS and CDR2 is YFSETQ. The CDR3 DNA sequence: TGCGCCAGCAGCTTGTCCCAAACCCAAGAGACCCAGTACTTC. Its protein is CASSLSQTQETQYF. Together with reference TRBV5-1 and TRBJ2-5, the CDR3 gives the full variable domain: KAGVTQTPRYLIKTRGQQVTLSCSPISGHRSVSWYQQTPGQGLQFLFEYFSETQRNKGNFPGRFSGRQFSNSRSEMNVSTLELGDSALYLCASSLSQTQETQYFGPGTRLLVL.

Only one count was recorded for this clone. The CDR3 loop is CASTLGYGAQHF. DNA for the CDR3: TGTGCCAGCACCTTAGGGTATGGCGCCCAGCATTTT. The V gene is TRBV28, the J gene TRBJ1-5; D uncertain. Looked up from germline, CDR1 is MDHEN and CDR2 is SYDVKM. The V and J ends lost 7 bases and 11 bases respectively, with 15 bases between them. The CDR3 has 12 residues.

A remark on this clone: Mismatch with germline at one junction end may stem from a read error. The rearrangement links TRBV7-7 to TRBJ2-1; the match to TRBD2 covers 11 bases. The CDR3 sequence is 11 residues long. Germline CDR1 reads SSHAT; CDR2 reads FNYEAQ (reference sequence). The CDR3 spells CASSFGTSGLF. In DNA, the CDR3 is TGTGCCAGCAGCTTCGGGACTAGCGGTCTCTTC.

The chain carries TRBV11-2 and TRBJ2-5; D gene unclear. The CDR3 totals 14 residues. Germline CDR1 SGHAT, CDR2 FQNNGV. Trimming shortened V by 5 bases and J by 4 bases, and 14 bases separated the two germline ends. The CDR3 DNA follows: TGTGCCAGCAGCCTGTACGGCATCTCAGAGACCCAGTACTTC. Its protein is CASSLYGISETQYF.

V gene TRBV2 combines with J gene TRBJ1-2; tentative D call: TRBD1 (6 bases). The CDR3 has 13 residues. Trimming shortened V by 2 bases and J by 5 bases, and 9 bases separated the two germline ends. The germline V gene has CDR1 SNHLY and CDR2 FYNNEI. Written as DNA, the CDR3 is TGTGCCAGCAGTGAACAGGGGTGGTATGGCTACACCTTC. Its protein product is CASSEQGWYGYTF.

This chain links TRBV18 with TRBJ2-7; 8 bases match TRBD1. There are 15 residues in the CDR3. V shed 2 bases, J shed 2 bases, and the junction held 5 bases outside the gene matches. Germline loops: CDR1 KGHSH, CDR2 LQKENI. The CDR3: CASSPTGGGAYEQYF. The CDR3 nucleotides are TGTGCCAGCTCACCAACAGGGGGAGGTGCCTACGAGCAGTACTTC.

This clone was seen just once. The chain carries TRBV30 and TRBJ2-1; TRBD2 is a possible D gene (6 bases). Germline V CDR1 and CDR2: GTSNPN, SVGIG (reference sequence). The CDR3 contains 15 residues. Trimming shortened V by 0 bases and J by 7 bases, and 16 bases separated the two germline ends. Written as DNA, the CDR3 is TGTGCCTGGAGTGTACCTGGGGGAGGACCGAATGAGCAGTTCTTC. Protein product: CAWSVPGGGPNEQFF.

This chain joins TRBV7-6 and TRBJ1-2; a possible D gene is TRBD1 (6 bases). V shed 1 base and J shed 6 bases, with 15 bases lying between them. This CDR3 region has 15 residues. CDR1 is SGHVS, CDR2 FNYEAQ, per germline. The CDR3 region is CASSLEGRGGDGYTF. The CDR3 bases are TGTGCCAGCAGCTTAGAGGGCAGGGGAGGAGATGGCTACACCTTC.

The V and J genes are TRBV6-5 and TRBJ1-1, with D perhaps TRBD1 (5 bases). V was pared by 2 bases and J by 1 base, with 14 bases between. The CDR3 runs 16 residues. Germline loops: CDR1 MNHEY, CDR2 SVGAGI. CDR3 coding DNA: TGTGCCAGCAGTTACCGGGGGGGTGACGGGAACACTGAAGCTTTCTTT. Protein product: CASSYRGGDGNTEAFF.